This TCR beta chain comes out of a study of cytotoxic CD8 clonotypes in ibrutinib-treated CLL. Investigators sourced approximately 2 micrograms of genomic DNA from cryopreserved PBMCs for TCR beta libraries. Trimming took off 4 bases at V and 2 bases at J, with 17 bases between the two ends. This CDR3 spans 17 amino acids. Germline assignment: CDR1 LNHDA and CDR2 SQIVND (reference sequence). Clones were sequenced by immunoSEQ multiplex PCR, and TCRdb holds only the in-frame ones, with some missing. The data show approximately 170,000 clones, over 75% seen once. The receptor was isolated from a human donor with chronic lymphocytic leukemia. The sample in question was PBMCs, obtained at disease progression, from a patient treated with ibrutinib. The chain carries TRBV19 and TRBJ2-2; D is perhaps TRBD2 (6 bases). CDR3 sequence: CASSTDFDGTNTGELFF. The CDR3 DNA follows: TGTGCCAGTAGTACGGACTTTGACGGGACTAACACCGGGGAGCTGTTTTTT.